These T cell receptor beta chains were read from a single sample in a study of control samples from healthy donors and cancer patients. The repertoire was sequenced with immunoSEQ multiplex PCR; TCRdb's copy has only in-frame clones and lacks some. The data hold 95,000 to 150,000 clones, with around 87% observed a single time. The sample consisted of blood. The receptor set was obtained from a man in his sixties in good health. Both conserved end residues are part of each CDR3. The D gene is left open where the match is weak. Expanded clones get a size class; other rows say once, few or many, or leave the size out.

v_call,clone_size,d_call,j_call,cdr3_nt,cdr3_aa
TRBV20-1,once,-,TRBJ1-1,TGCAGTGCTATCGGACAGATTGAAGCTTTCTTT,CSAIGQIEAFF
TRBV6-5,-,TRBD1,TRBJ1-3,TGTGCCAGCAGTTACTCGGGACAGGGGGCAAACACCATATATTTT,CASSYSGQGANTIYF
TRBV6-6,medium-sized,-,TRBJ1-1,TGTGCCAGCAGTGCTTCAGGGGTAATGAACACTGAAGCTTTCTTT,CASSASGVMNTEAFF
TRBV7-2,-,-,TRBJ1-2,TGTGCCAGCAGCCAAGCGTTGGTCTTGGATGGCTACACCTTC,CASSQALVLDGYTF
TRBV3-1/TRBV3-2,-,TRBD2,TRBJ2-2,TGTGCCAGCAGCCAAGGCGGGAGACTAGCCCCCGGGGAGCTGTTTTTT,CASSQGGRLAPGELFF
TRBV27,-,-,TRBJ2-5,TGTGCCAGCAGTCTCGGATGGGGGCGGTACTCGGCAGAGACCCAGTACTTC,CASSLGWGRYSAETQYF
TRBV6-5,-,-,TRBJ2-2,TGTGCCAGCAGTTACTCCCCCGGGGCTACCGGGGAGCTGTTTTTT,CASSYSPGATGELFF
TRBV19,-,-,TRBJ2-7,TGTGCCAGTAGTACCGTGGGGCAAGACAGAAGTAGGGGCTACGAGCAGTACTTC,CASSTVGQDRSRGYEQYF
TRBV10-3,-,TRBD1,TRBJ1-4,TGTGCCATCAGTGAGGGAGGGGGCGCGCCTAATGAAAAACTGTTTTTT,CAISEGGGAPNEKLFF
TRBV6-5,-,-,TRBJ1-1,TGTGCCAGCAGCCTCCTGCGACGGAATGAAGCTTTCTTT,CASSLLRRNEAFF
TRBV5-1,-,-,TRBJ1-1,TGCGCCAGCAGCCAGACAGACACTGAAGCTTTCTTT,CASSQTDTEAFF
TRBV28,-,TRBD1,TRBJ2-3,TGTGCCAGCAGTTTGGGACAGACAGGGTCAGGCACGCAGTATTTT,CASSLGQTGSGTQYF
TRBV2,-,TRBD1,TRBJ2-1,TGTGCCAGCAGGAGACAGGGGGATTTCAATGAGCAGTTCTTC,CASRRQGDFNEQFF
TRBV19,once,TRBD1,TRBJ1-5,TGTGCCAGTAGTACCTTGACAGGGGGCTCAGGTCAGCCCCAGCATTTT,CASSTLTGGSGQPQHF
TRBV3-1/TRBV3-2,-,-,TRBJ1-1,TGTGCCAGCAGCCAGGGGGGACTCGGGCCTGAAGCTTTCTTT,CASSQGGLGPEAFF
TRBV25-1,-,TRBD2,TRBJ2-2,TGTGCCAGTTCTAGCGGGGGACTCTTGGCGAACACCGGGGAGCTGTTTTTT,CASSSGGLLANTGELFF
TRBV15,-,-,TRBJ2-4,TGTGCCACCAGCAGAGAAGGGGTAGCCAAAAACATTCAGTACTTC,CATSREGVAKNIQYF
TRBV10-2,-,-,TRBJ1-4,TGCGCCAGCAGCTCCTCCGGGACTGGAGGTGAAAAACTGTTTTTT,CASSSSGTGGEKLFF
TRBV6-4,few,TRBD1,TRBJ2-1,TGTGCCAGCAGTGCACAACAGGGGGCCAATGAGCAGTTCTTC,CASSAQQGANEQFF
TRBV15,-,TRBD1,TRBJ2-5,TGTGCCACCAGCAGAGTGGGGACAGGGAAAGAGACCCAGTACTTC,CATSRVGTGKETQYF
TRBV10-3,-,TRBD1,TRBJ2-7,TGTGCCATCCAACAGGGGAGCGGCTCCTACGAGCAGTACTTC,CAIQQGSGSYEQYF
TRBV15,-,-,TRBJ1-6,TGTGCCACCAGCAGAGTTTCCCACTATAATTCACCCCTCCACTTT,CATSRVSHYNSPLHF
TRBV28,-,-,TRBJ1-2,TGTGCCAGCAGTCGCCTAAGCTATGGCTACACCTTC,CASSRLSYGYTF
TRBV9,-,TRBD1,TRBJ1-6,TGTGCCAGCAGCGGAGGGGGCGGGTATTCACCCCTCCACTTT,CASSGGGGYSPLHF
TRBV7-2,-,-,TRBJ1-3,TGTGCCACCTATACGGAGGGTGGAAACACCATATATTTT,CATYTEGGNTIYF
TRBV5-8,-,TRBD1,TRBJ1-1,TGTGCCAGCAGCTACAGGGGGCTCGGCACTGAAGCTTTCTTT,CASSYRGLGTEAFF
TRBV28,-,-,TRBJ1-4,TGTGCCAGCAGTTCGAAGAGGGGGGGAACTAATGAAAAACTGTTTTTT,CASSSKRGGTNEKLFF
TRBV2,once,-,TRBJ2-1,TGTGCCAGCAGGGCACAGGGCAATGAGCAGTTCTTC,CASRAQGNEQFF
TRBV14,-,-,TRBJ2-3,TGTGCCAGCAGCCAAGACTTGACTAACACAGATACGCAGTATTTT,CASSQDLTNTDTQYF
TRBV19,-,-,TRBJ1-2,TGTGCCAGTAGTATGGGGAGTTCTAACTATGGCTACACCTTC,CASSMGSSNYGYTF
TRBV19,-,TRBD2,TRBJ2-3,TGTGCCAGTAGTATAGGGCCTAGCGGGGGGCGGTATTTT,CASSIGPSGGRYF
TRBV6-5,-,-,TRBJ2-1,TGTGCCAGCAGTTACTCGGGACTCCTTAGGAACAATGAGCAGTTCTTC,CASSYSGLLRNNEQFF
TRBV5-1,-,TRBD1,TRBJ2-7,TGCGCCAGCAGCGACGGGACAGGGAACGAGCAGTACTTC,CASSDGTGNEQYF
TRBV27,-,-,TRBJ2-6,TGTGCCAGCAGTTTTGGTTCCTTCTCTGGGGCCAACGTCCTGACTTTC,CASSFGSFSGANVLTF
TRBV27,once,-,TRBJ1-5,TGTGCCAGCAGTTTCTCCTCTAGCAATCAGCCCCAGCATTTT,CASSFSSSNQPQHF
TRBV19,-,-,TRBJ1-2,TGTGCCAGTAGTATAGATCTCCAGGGTCCGTGGGGCTACACCTTC,CASSIDLQGPWGYTF
TRBV12-3/TRBV12-4,-,-,TRBJ2-5,TGTGCCAGCGCGAGGCAGCTACAAGAGACCCAGTACTTC,CASARQLQETQYF
TRBV2,-,TRBD2,TRBJ2-7,TGTGCCAGCTTCGATCGACTAGCGGGGTCCTACGAGCAGTACTTC,CASFDRLAGSYEQYF
TRBV7-2,-,TRBD1,TRBJ2-7,TGTGCCAGCAGCTTAGCGGGACAGGGAACCTACGAGCAGTACTTC,CASSLAGQGTYEQYF